This TCR beta chain was documented in a study of blood T cell repertoires in COVID-19. Study-level information: The United States, Italy and Spain were the sources of the acute and convalescent COVID-19 samples. The cDNA or gDNA used as material had been derived from T cells, B-cell-depleted T cells, or PBMCs.

In the authors' methods: Reference gene primers were amplified, and this amplification served to estimate nucleated cell counts. The method was immunoSEQ multiplex PCR; TCRdb's version includes in-frame clones alone and lacks a portion of them. V, J and clone size derive from that table, while D and trimming were established from the DNA sequence. The data show roughly 100,000 clones, with roughly four fifths seen just once and 2.5% to 4% held by the top ten. The CDR3 covers 14 residues. Germline CDR1 is MNHEY and CDR2 is SVGAGI. Trimming left V 7 bases short and J 3 bases short, with 15 bases between.

The rearrangement uses TRBV6-5 and TRBJ1-2; tentatively, D is TRBD1 (5 bases). Sequences were obtained from peripheral blood. This sequence was found in a woman aged 80 or over with active or convalescent COVID-19. The CDR3 here is CASKKDPRDYGYTF. In DNA, the CDR3 is TGTGCCAGCAAAAAGGACCCCAGGGACTATGGCTACACCTTC.